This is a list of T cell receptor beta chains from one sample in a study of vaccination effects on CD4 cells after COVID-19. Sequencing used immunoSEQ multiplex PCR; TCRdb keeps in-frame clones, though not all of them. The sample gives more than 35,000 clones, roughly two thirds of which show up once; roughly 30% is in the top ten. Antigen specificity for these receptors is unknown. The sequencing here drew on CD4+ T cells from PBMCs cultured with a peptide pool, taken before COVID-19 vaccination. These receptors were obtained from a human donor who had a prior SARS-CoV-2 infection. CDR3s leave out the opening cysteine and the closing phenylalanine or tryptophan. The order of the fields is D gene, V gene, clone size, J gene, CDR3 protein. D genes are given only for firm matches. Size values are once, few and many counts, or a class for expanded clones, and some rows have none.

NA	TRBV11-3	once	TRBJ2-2	ASSPRVANTGELF
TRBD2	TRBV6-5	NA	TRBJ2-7	ASRMLAGGGYEQY
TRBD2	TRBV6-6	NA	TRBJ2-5	ASTDGLAGETQY
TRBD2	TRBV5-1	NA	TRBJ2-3	ASSLAGGGSYTDTQY
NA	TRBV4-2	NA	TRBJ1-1	ASSQDRQGRTEAF
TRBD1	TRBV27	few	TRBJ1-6	ASSPRQGGSYNSPLH
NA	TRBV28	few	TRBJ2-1	ASSFRWGSSYNEQF
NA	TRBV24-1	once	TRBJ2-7	ATSDNSRPGSYEQY
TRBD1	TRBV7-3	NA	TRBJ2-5	ASSRGQGEWETQY
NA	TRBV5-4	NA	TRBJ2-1	ASSSWAANEQF
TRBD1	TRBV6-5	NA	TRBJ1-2	ASSYGGDRAHYGYT
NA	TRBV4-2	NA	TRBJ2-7	ASSQVGGYYEQY
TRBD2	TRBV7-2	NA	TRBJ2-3	ASSLNSGGTDTQY
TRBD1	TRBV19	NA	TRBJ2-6	ASGTGAGANVLT
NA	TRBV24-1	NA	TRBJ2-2	ATSGNTGLAGELF